This T cell receptor (beta chain) was observed in a study of shared clonotypes between healthy human individuals. The study's findings and limits: For naive CD4 cells, roughly 4.6% of clonotypes were shared across four donors. In general, naive subsets displayed greater estimated richness than memory subsets did.

V was trimmed by 3 bases and J by 4 bases, leaving 21 bases between them. The length of the CDR3 is 17 residues. Germline lookup yields CDR1 KGHSH and CDR2 LQKENI. On this clone: Its antigen is currently unknown.

DNA at 150 to 200 ng, tens of thousands of T cell genomes, went into sorted-subset replicate PCRs. The method was immunoSEQ multiplex PCR; TCRdb's version includes in-frame clones alone and lacks a portion of them. The sample holds hundreds of thousands of clones, around 74% seen once. The rearrangement links TRBV18 to TRBJ1-1; D might be TRBD1 (6 bases). The source is a young man in good health. Sample: memory CD4+ T cells sorted from blood. Subset noted: CD45RA-negative fraction. CDR3 amino acids: CASSPDRDILRGTEAFF. CDR3 sequence (DNA): TGTGCCAGCTCACCCGACCGGGACATTCTAAGGGGCACTGAAGCTTTCTTT.